These 4 T cell receptor beta chains were all obtained from the same sample, sequenced in a study of blood T cell repertoires in COVID-19. Using immunoSEQ multiplex PCR, the repertoire was profiled, and TCRdb retains in-frame clones only, with some absent. Among under 300,000 clones listed, around nine tenths were seen once. The sequenced material came from PBMCs or T cells enriched from blood (not recorded which). The receptors were gathered from a woman aged 55-69 years in a cohort exposed to, infected with or recovered from COVID-19 (not recorded which).

The rearrangement joins TRBV5-1 to TRBJ2-5; 7 bases fit TRBD2. The V segment lost 2 bases and the J segment 4 bases; nucleotides outside the gene matches: 11. Germline CDR1 SGHRS, CDR2 YFSETQ. The CDR3 loop spans 16 amino acids. CDR3 sequence reads: CASSFTSDRTSETQYF. DNA of the CDR3: TGCGCCAGCAGCTTCACTAGCGATCGTACGTCAGAGACCCAGTACTTC. Using reference TRBV5-1 and TRBJ2-5 for the parts outside the CDR3, the full variable domain is KAGVTQTPRYLIKTRGQQVTLSCSPISGHRSVSWYQQTPGQGLQFLFEYFSETQRNKGNFPGRFSGRQFSNSRSEMNVSTLELGDSALYLCASSFTSDRTSETQYFGPGTRLLVL.

V usage is TRBV30 and J usage is TRBJ1-5; 8 bases agree with TRBD1. CDR1 is GTSNPN and CDR2 is SVGIG in the germline V gene (reference sequence). V was clipped by 2 bases and J by 0 bases; unmatched bases: 15. The length of the CDR3 is 19 residues. In DNA form, the CDR3 reads TGTGCCTGGAGTCCCCGTCGGACAGGGTGGGGGAATAGCAATCAGCCCCAGCATTTT. This codes for CAWSPRRTGWGNSNQPQHF.

The chain has TRBV28 and TRBJ2-1, with 9 bases identical to TRBD1. CDR3 length: 16 residues. Germline V gene lookup returns CDR1 MDHEN and CDR2 SYDVKM. Losses at the gene ends were 4 bases for V and 4 bases for J; bases not matched to a gene: 8. CDR3 DNA sequence: TGTGCCAGCAGTTCAACCGGGACAGGGCAATACAATGAGCAGTTCTTC. Amino acid sequence: CASSSTGTGQYNEQFF.

V gene TRBV10-3 combines with J gene TRBJ2-1, with D uncertain. The CDR3 is 10 residues long. From germline, CDR1 is ENHRY and CDR2 SYGVKD. The CDR3 reads CAYKSNEQFF. The CDR3 nucleotides read TGTGCTTACAAAAGCAATGAGCAGTTCTTC.